This T cell receptor (beta chain) is drawn from a study of beta chain features in type 1 diabetes. Notes on the study in general: Type 1 diabetes patients had moderately but significantly shorter TCRB CDR3s in all four CD4+ subsets. The study found that naive, central memory and Treg TCRB repertoires appeared more similar in patients than in healthy donors. With patients and controls alike, PCR might favor shorter templates to an equal degree.

The entirety of the isolated RNA underwent reverse transcription, so expressed TCRB transcripts were sequenced. Data came from immunoSEQ multiplex PCR; TCRdb stores just in-frame clones and leaves some out. The sample includes fewer than 400,000 clones, 9.3% of them seen just once. As concerns this clone: The antigen remains unidentified.

A heparinised blood draw that averaged about 116 mL was obtained once from each donor. What was sequenced was central memory CD4+ T cells from blood. This sequence was found in a man aged 25-45 years with type 1 diabetes.

DNA for the CDR3: TGTGCCAGCAGCCTAACGCCGGGACTAGCGGGGGGGTTCACAGATACGCAGTATTTT. This codes for CASSLTPGLAGGFTDTQYF. The gene calls are TRBV11-2 and TRBJ2-3; 16 bases agree with TRBD2. Germline V lookup: CDR1 SGHAT, CDR2 FQNNGV. This CDR3 is 19 amino acids long. V lost 5 bases and J lost 2; bases outside the gene matches: 10. Variable domain in full (rest from reference TRBV11-2 and TRBJ2-3): EAGVAQSPRYKIIEKRQSVAFWCNPISGHATLYWYQQILGQGPKLLIQFQNNGVVDDSQLPKDRFSAERLKGVDSTLKIQPAKLEDSAVYLCASSLTPGLAGGFTDTQYFGPGTRLTVL.